Detailed here is one T cell receptor (beta chain). The data were taken from a study of blood T cell repertoires in COVID-19. Across the whole study: COVID-19 samples, acute and convalescent, were from the United States, Italy and Spain.

Enrolled through a virtual design, the participants were between roughly 18 and 90 years of age and came from some 26 US areas. Cohorts were based on clinical histories the participants reported. Germline V CDR1 and CDR2: SEHNR, FQNEAQ (reference sequence). The CDR3 runs 12 residues. The V gene lost 5 bases and the J gene lost 8 bases, with 10 bases spanning the gap. TCRdb keeps only in-frame clones here, not all; method: immunoSEQ multiplex PCR. The table lists hundreds of thousands of clones, around 84% of them singletons. Sequencing was carried out using PBMCs or T cells enriched from blood (not recorded which). This chain uses TRBV7-9 with TRBJ2-1; D may be TRBD2 (5 bases). This sequence was found in a woman aged 45-65 years who had recovered from COVID-19. CDR3 nucleotides: TGTGCCAGCAGCCGCCTCGGGGATGAGCAGTTCTTC. Translation gives CASSRLGDEQFF.